This T cell receptor (beta chain) was sequenced for a study of shared clonotypes between healthy human individuals (TCRdb year 2020). Turning to the overall study: The cohort included three men and a couple of women between 18 and 49 years of age. The study deeply sequenced blood TCR repertoires of about 5 healthy adults to estimate repertoire size and the extent of clonotype sharing between individuals. Different laboratories and diverse techniques were used to prepare libraries and sequence TCR repertoires, to increase sequencing depth and limit assay-specific biases. Per donor, leukapheresis produced somewhere between about 0.8 and 9 billion PBMCs. For each donor, CD4 naive and CD4 memory were each run on three plates, CD8 naive on two plates, and CD8 memory on one plate.

Results the study describes overall, beyond this receptor: Based on pairwise subsampling, the degree of clonotype sharing among donors was expected to be affected by sequencing depth. Across a few donors, approximately 4.6% of naive CD4, roughly 3.3% of naive CD8, 2.3% of memory CD4, and 0.4% of memory CD8 clonotypes were shared. Incomplete sequencing was indicated by rarefaction of sorted-subset datasets, despite the large sequencing depth. Compared with non-shared clonotypes, the clonotypes found in all four sorted-subset donors had higher generation probabilities. Estimated clonotype richness was generally larger for naive than for memory subsets. Only blood was sampled, and tissue TCR repertoires likely differ from those in blood. The small number of donors limited the genetic and exposure-history diversity represented.

Using the deep immunoSEQ assay, TCR CDR3 regions were amplified from genomic DNA by multiplex PCR. Genomic DNA extracted from each cell subset was distributed evenly over all wells of several immunoSEQ 96-well plates, and each plate served as one replicate. For sorted subsets, roughly 200 ng genomic DNA, equal to some 30,000 T cell genomes, was loaded into each replicate PCR. The purified libraries were quantified using a Qubit 3.0 fluorometer, sized with a Bioanalyzer 2100, and then quantified again using the KAPA Library Quantification kit. A separate single-read 150-cycle Illumina NextSeq 550 flow cell was used to sequence each immunoSEQ 96-well plate. As for how the authors treated the data: Because only junctional sequences without quality scores were contained in the immunoSEQ output, filtering matching that applied to full-length reads could not be performed. To assign V/J genes and CDR3, sequences were annotated using PyIR, a Python wrapper for IgBLAST v1.9, with IMGT germline references. Reads were filtered out if the reads had weak V/J assignments (E-value above 1e-6), no CDR3, stop codons, out-of-frame junctions, or ambiguous translated residues. V3J clonotypes were defined as sequences sharing the same inferred V gene, J gene, and CDR3 amino acid sequence. Percentage overlap between repertoires was calculated by dividing the number of shared unique clonotypes by the size of the smaller repertoire. RTK rarefaction, the Chao1 estimator, and Recon v2.1 estimates of unobserved clonotypes were used to assess repertoire richness. Generation probabilities for all TCRbeta clonotypes obtained by the gDNA method from four donors were computed using OLGA. Sourced from immuneACCESS, this table was stored by TCRdb with only in-frame sequences that have V and J called. A share of the clones is absent; for the studies checked, an unresolved V gene accounts for under half, and the remainder has no known explanation. The DNA was the basis for D and trimming; V, J and clone size are from that table. The table for this sample lists 100,000 to 120,000 clones; about 67% of them were counted only once. The ten largest clonotypes hold around 23% of the sample.

Donors were healthy HIV-negative adults with no recently reported acute infections or vaccinations. Every donor was a Caucasian adult residing in Nashville, Tennessee, USA. CD8 memory samples consisted of magnetically selected CD45RO+ cells combined with CCR7-negative CD45RA+ effector memory (TemRA) cells. After blood collection by leukapheresis, PBMCs were isolated using Ficoll-Histopaque density gradient centrifugation and then cryopreserved in the vapor phase of liquid nitrogen. Purity and quantity of every magnetically sorted T cell population were checked by analytical flow cytometry. Genomic DNA was isolated from each sorted fraction and quantified by UV absorbance on a Nanodrop 2000c. CDR1 MDHEN and CDR2 SYDVKM are derived from the germline V gene. Germline trimming: 5 bases from V, 3 bases from J; junction bases outside gene matches: 11. Inclusive of the bounding cysteine and phenylalanine, the CDR3 is 16 residues long. Solely the CDR3 DNA is kept, with 48 bases framed from the first base.

For this clone: The antigen this receptor binds is unknown. This likely stems from a read error, as it lies one base from a far larger clone.

Sequencing was performed on memory CD8+ T cells sorted from blood. What this sample's cell subset or site label stands for: CD45RO+ cells pooled with CCR7-negative TemRA cells. This TCR came from a woman in her 30s in good health. Recombination linked TRBV28 to TRBJ2-7, with TRBD1 identical over 9 junction bases. The DNA sequence is TGTGCCAGCAGTACCCGTATCCGGACAGGGGACTACGAGCAGTACTTC. This codes for CASSTRIRTGDYEQYF.